The 32 T cell receptor beta chains given below trace back to one sample, sequenced in a study of blood T cells in healthy people across ages. A sample-barcoded 5' primer and a J-beta primer mix were used in a second PCR of roughly 6 to 11 cycles. TCRdb reanalysed the 5' RACE reads using MiXCR and keeps one entry per CDR3 protein. The sample holds approximately 880,000 distinct CDR3 sequences, approximately 49% seen once. Input material: blood. The receptors shown here come from a man aged 25-45 years in good health.

This clonotype was recorded once. This may arise from a read error, as a much more abundant clone is one base away. This chain uses TRBV12-3 or TRBV12-4 with TRBJ2-1; 11 positions agree with TRBD2. CDR3 size: 15 residues. CDR3 sequence: CAGSFSGGAWNEQFF. The CDR3 DNA reads TGTGCCGGCAGTTTTAGCGGGGGGGCTTGGAATGAGCAGTTCTTC.

The genes are TRBV4-2 and TRBJ2-5; D could derive from TRBD1 or TRBD2 (7 bases each). Germline assignment: CDR1 LGHNA and CDR2 YNFKEQ. The CDR3 totals 17 residues. V was cut by 5 bases and J by 5 bases, with 24 bases left in between. CDR3 sequence (DNA): TGTGCCAGCAGCTCGGGACTACCAGGGGGGGTCCGGGAGACCCAGTACTTC. It specifies CASSSGLPGGVRETQYF.

This rearrangement joins TRBV5-1 to TRBJ1-2, with D possibly TRBD1 on 5 matching bases. Germline V CDR1 and CDR2: SGHRS, YFSETQ. Trimming removed 4 bases from V and 8 bases from J, with 24 bases in between. The length of the CDR3 is 16 residues. The CDR3 here is CASSRIEPGQLGGYTF. CDR3 nucleotide sequence: TGCGCCAGCAGCCGGATCGAACCAGGGCAATTAGGCGGCTACACCTTC.

The chain combines TRBV4-1 with TRBJ1-5; tentatively, D is TRBD1 (6 bases). This CDR3 region has 15 residues. Germline CDR1 MGHRA, CDR2 YSYEKL. V was cut by 3 bases and J by 7 bases, with 16 bases left in between. For the CDR3, the DNA is TGCGCCAGCAGCCAGATAGAGGGGGGAAGCCAGCCCCAGCATTTT. Translated, it gives CASSQIEGGSQPQHF.

The chain combines TRBV11-2 with TRBJ2-7; D is perhaps TRBD1 (6 bases). V dropped 0 bases and J dropped 3 bases, with 12 bases sitting between them. Looked up from germline, CDR1 is SGHAT and CDR2 is FQNNGV. The CDR3 consists of 15 residues. CDR3 sequence (DNA): TGTGCCAGCAGCTTAGATCGGGGCAGGGGCTACGAGCAGTACTTC. Protein: CASSLDRGRGYEQYF.

This clonotype was counted a few times. The chain carries TRBV4-1 and TRBJ1-2, with TRBD1 as a possible D gene (5 bases). The germline CDR1 and CDR2 sequences are MGHRA and YSYEKL. CDR3 length equals 14 residues. Trimming shortened V by 1 base and J by 8 bases, and 14 bases separated the two germline ends. The CDR3 sequence: CASSQGMTEEGYTF. Written as DNA, the CDR3 is TGCGCCAGCAGCCAAGGGATGACAGAGGAGGGCTACACCTTC.

The CDR3 DNA is TGTGCCAGCAGCTTACCACAGGGGGCTCGGAACACTGAAGCTTTCTTT. It encodes CASSLPQGARNTEAFF. The chain carries TRBV11-2 and TRBJ1-1; 9 bases fit TRBD1. The V segment lost 2 bases and the J segment 1 base; nucleotides outside the gene matches: 5. The CDR3 contains 16 residues. CDR1 and CDR2 from the germline V gene are SGHAT and FQNNGV.

The V gene is TRBV4-1, the J gene TRBJ2-3; 8 nucleotides align to TRBD2. V trimming: 4 bases; J trimming: 3 bases; junction bases outside the gene matches: 15. The CDR3 runs to 18 residues. Germline values: CDR1 MGHRA, CDR2 YSYEKL. CDR3 nucleotide sequence: TGCGCCAGCAGCCGACTAACCGCGACACGGGAGGGGACAGATACGCAGTATTTT. This gives the protein CASSRLTATREGTDTQYF.

This clonotype was observed a few times. The rearrangement uses TRBV7-2 and TRBJ2-3, with D possibly being TRBD1 or TRBD2 (5 bases each). Trimming removed 1 base from V and 1 base from J, with 9 bases in between. The CDR3 length is 15 residues. In germline, CDR1 is SGHTA, CDR2 FQGNSA. As DNA, the CDR3 is TGTGCCAGCAGCTTAGGAGGGGTGCGCACAGATACGCAGTATTTT. Translated: CASSLGGVRTDTQYF.

This clonotype was detected a few times. The V call is TRBV12-3 or TRBV12-4, the J call TRBJ2-7; TRBD1 is a possible D gene (5 bases). The CDR3 totals 15 residues. V lost 2 bases to trimming and J lost 3 bases, with 14 bases between them. The CDR3 nucleotides read TGTGCCAGCAGTTTAAAAGGGGCAGGCTACTACGAGCAGTACTTC. This gives the protein CASSLKGAGYYEQYF.

This clonotype was recorded once. The J gene is TRBJ2-1, the V gene TRBV6-2 or TRBV6-3, with D unclear. CDR3 size: 13 residues. V was pared by 2 bases and J by 7 bases, with 9 bases between. From germline, CDR1 is MNHEY and CDR2 SVGEGT. CDR3: CASSYVGINEQFF. For the CDR3, the DNA is TGTGCCAGCAGTTACGTGGGGATAAATGAGCAGTTCTTC.

V usage is TRBV6-2 or TRBV6-3 and J usage is TRBJ2-1; D is unresolved. Trimming took off 4 bases at V and 8 bases at J, with 9 bases between the two ends. The CDR3 is made up of 12 amino acids. Looked up from germline, CDR1 is MNHEY and CDR2 is SVGEGT. CDR3 bases: TGTGCCAGCAGTTCAGTAGGCTATGAGCAGTTCTTC. Encoded protein: CASSSVGYEQFF.

The chain has TRBV20-1 and TRBJ2-6; no clear D. The CDR3 loop spans 15 amino acids. Germline values: CDR1 DFQATT, CDR2 SNEGSKA (reference sequence). Trimming pared 5 bases from V and 0 bases from J, leaving 11 bases between. For the CDR3, the DNA is TGCAGTGCTCGTTTACACCGCTCTGGGGCCAACGTCCTGACTTTC. This translates into CSARLHRSGANVLTF.

There are a few counts of this clonotype. This sequence joins TRBV11-2 and TRBJ1-2; TRBD1 matches at 10 bases. V lost 4 bases and J lost 6; bases outside the gene matches: 2. Germline assignment: CDR1 SGHAT and CDR2 FQNNGV. This CDR3 is built from 13 residues. The CDR3 DNA sequence: TGTGCCAGCAGCTCCGGACAGGGGGATGGCTACACCTTC. Translation: CASSSGQGDGYTF.

J is TRBJ2-3 and V is TRBV30; D remains unclear. V lost 0 bases, J lost 2 bases, and 6 bases lay in between. Germline V gives CDR1 GTSNPN, CDR2 SVGIG (reference sequence). The CDR3 contains 13 residues. The CDR3 DNA is TGTGCCTGGAGTGTGTCACTCACAGATACGCAGTATTTT. It codes for CAWSVSLTDTQYF. The variable domain in full, with the rest retrieved from reference TRBV30 and TRBJ2-3, is SQTIHQWPATLVQPVGSPLSLECTVEGTSNPNLYWYRQAAGRGLQLLFYSVGIGQISSEVPQNLSASRPQDRQFILSSKKLLLSDSGFYLCAWSVSLTDTQYFGPGTRLTVL.

The chain recombines TRBV6-1 with TRBJ1-2; TRBD1 agrees at 7 bases. Per the germline V gene, CDR1 is MNHNS and CDR2 is SASEGT. The V segment lost 7 bases and the J segment 5 bases; nucleotides outside the gene matches: 13. CDR3 size: 15 residues. CDR3 sequence (DNA): TGTGCCAGCAATTTTTTACAGGGGTCGGAGTATGGCTACACCTTC. The encoded protein is CASNFLQGSEYGYTF.

The chain has TRBV6-1 and TRBJ2-1; D possibly corresponds to TRBD2 (5 bases). Germline V gives CDR1 MNHNS, CDR2 SASEGT. The CDR3 is made up of 16 amino acids. The V end was cut by 7 bases, the J end by 0 bases, with 16 bases between. The CDR3: CASTSGGWDSYNEQFF. The CDR3, as DNA: TGTGCCAGCACGTCCGGCGGGTGGGACTCCTACAATGAGCAGTTCTTC.

V gene TRBV6-2 or TRBV6-3 combines with J gene TRBJ2-3; unclear D gene. Per germline, CDR1 MNHEY and CDR2 SVGEGT. The V end was cut by 5 bases, the J end by 8 bases, with 26 bases between. The CDR3 extends over 17 amino acids. CDR3 sequence: CASSPLGPWSPLGTQYF. The CDR3 DNA is TGTGCCAGCAGTCCTCTCGGCCCGTGGTCCCCCCTAGGTACGCAGTATTTT.

J is TRBJ1-4 and V is TRBV6-2 or TRBV6-3; TRBD1 might be the D (6 bases). CDR3 length: 14 amino acids. Trimming cost V 6 bases and J 8 bases, with 16 bases left between them. Germline loops: CDR1 MNHEY, CDR2 SVGEGT. This chain's CDR3 is CASSPGQLGEKLFF. The CDR3 nucleotides are TGTGCCAGCAGCCCCGGACAGCTGGGAGAAAAACTGTTTTTT.

The V and J genes are TRBV5-1 and TRBJ2-7; D might be TRBD1 (6 bases). Per germline, CDR1 SGHRS and CDR2 YFSETQ. Trimming cost V 0 bases and J 1 base, with 14 bases left between them. The CDR3 sequence is 16 residues long. As DNA, the CDR3 is TGCGCCAGCAGCTTGGTTTCTACAGGGTCATCCTACGAGCAGTACTTC. This sequence encodes CASSLVSTGSSYEQYF.

The rearrangement joins TRBV12-3 or TRBV12-4 to TRBJ2-3; D perhaps matches TRBD1 (6 bases). The ends were cut back, 3 bases at V and 2 bases at J, with 12 bases in the middle. The CDR3 is 15 residues long. DNA for the CDR3: TGTGCCAGCAGTTTCCGGAACAGGGCCACAGATACGCAGTATTTT. It specifies CASSFRNRATDTQYF.

CDR3 in amino acids: CASSDRGLSYEQYF. The CDR3 DNA follows: TGTGCCAGCAGTGACAGGGGGCTTTCGTACGAGCAGTACTTC. The rearrangement links TRBV25-1 to TRBJ2-7; TRBD1 matches at 8 bases. Germline V CDR1 and CDR2: MGHDK, SYGVNS. V was clipped by 3 bases and J by 4 bases; unmatched bases: 5. The CDR3 has 14 amino acids.

About this clonotype itself: Germline is not matched at one junction end, which may reflect a read error. V gene TRBV28 combines with J gene TRBJ2-1; a possible D gene is TRBD1 (6 bases). Germline-derived CDR1 and CDR2 are MDHEN and SYDVKM. The CDR3 is 15 residues long. For the CDR3, the DNA is TGTGCCAGCAGCCTAACAGGGTCGCAAGACAATGGGCAGTTCTTC. Protein: CASSLTGSQDNGQFF.

This chain connects TRBV20-1 to TRBJ2-5; TRBD1 is a possible D gene (6 bases). Between the trimmed V and J ends, which lost 5 bases and 5 bases, there was a span of 15 bases. The CDR3 sequence is 13 residues long. From germline, CDR1 is DFQATT and CDR2 SNEGSKA (reference sequence). This CDR3 reads CSAGQRPVETQYF. In nucleotides, the CDR3 is TGCAGTGCTGGACAGCGGCCCGTGGAGACCCAGTACTTC.

This clonotype was recorded a few times. J is TRBJ1-2 and V is TRBV27, with TRBD1 matching over 9 bases. Germline V gives CDR1 MNHEY, CDR2 SMNVEV (reference sequence). J was trimmed by 1 base and V by 3 bases; bases with no gene match: 3. The CDR3 has 15 residues. The CDR3, as DNA: TGTGCCAGCAGTTTGAACAGGGGGCTTAACTATGGCTACACCTTC. It encodes CASSLNRGLNYGYTF.

V and J are TRBV4-1 and TRBJ2-2; unclear D gene. CDR1 MGHRA and CDR2 YSYEKL come from the germline V gene. The CDR3 runs to 14 residues. Trimming pared 0 bases from V and 5 bases from J, leaving 7 bases between. Here the CDR3 reads CASSQDTVTGELFF. The DNA for the CDR3 is TGCGCCAGCAGCCAAGATACAGTTACCGGGGAGCTGTTTTTT.

This sequence joins TRBV4-1 and TRBJ2-3, with D tentatively TRBD1 (7 bases). There are 15 residues in the CDR3. Between the trimmed V and J ends, which lost 0 bases and 8 bases, there was a span of 15 bases. Looked up from germline, CDR1 is MGHRA and CDR2 is YSYEKL. CDR3 nucleotide sequence: TGCGCCAGCAGCCAAGACCAGGGGGGCCCCGCTACGCAGTATTTT. Protein: CASSQDQGGPATQYF.

The chain links TRBV7-9 to TRBJ2-1; 8 bases agree with TRBD2. Germline lookup yields CDR1 SEHNR and CDR2 FQNEAQ (reference sequence). The J segment lost 8 bases and the V segment lost 4 bases, leaving 4 bases of the junction unmatched. The CDR3 contains 13 residues. In DNA form, the CDR3 reads TGTGCCAGCAGCTCCCTCGGGGGGGATGAGCAGTTCTTC. It codes for CASSSLGGDEQFF.

The chain joins TRBV15 to TRBJ2-7, with D perhaps being TRBD1 or TRBD2 (5 bases each). Germline values: CDR1 LNHNV, CDR2 YYDKDF (reference sequence). V dropped 9 bases and J dropped 3 bases, with 18 bases sitting between them. CDR3 length: 14 residues. CDR3 DNA sequence: TGTGCCACGGATTCCGGGACCGAAGACTACGAGCAGTACTTC. Translated, it gives CATDSGTEDYEQYF.

The CDR3 spells CASGGEVLDEQYF. The DNA for the CDR3 is TGTGCCAGCGGCGGCGAGGTTCTGGACGAGCAGTACTTC. The J gene is TRBJ2-7, the V gene TRBV27; D is undetermined. V dropped 8 bases and J dropped 5 bases, with 16 bases sitting between them. Germline CDR1 reads MNHEY; CDR2 reads SMNVEV (reference sequence). The CDR3 sequence is 13 residues long.

In this sample, this clonotype turned up a few times. The gene calls are TRBV28 and TRBJ2-4; weak D call: TRBD2 (5 bases). The CDR3 loop spans 15 amino acids. CDR1 is MDHEN and CDR2 is SYDVKM in the germline V gene. Between the trimmed V and J ends, which lost 6 bases and 0 bases, there was a span of 12 bases. The CDR3 reads CASRGVTVAKNIQYF. CDR3 in DNA: TGTGCCAGCAGGGGAGTGACGGTAGCCAAAAACATTCAGTACTTC.

This clonotype was seen repeatedly, ten times or more. The chain employs TRBV7-2 and TRBJ2-3; 10 bases line up with TRBD2. Germline CDR1 is SGHTA and CDR2 is FQGNSA. V shed 3 bases, J shed 0 bases, and the junction held 9 bases outside the gene matches. CDR3 length: 18 amino acids. The CDR3 loop reads CASSFVGLAQTSTDTQYF. In DNA, the CDR3 is TGTGCCAGCAGCTTCGTGGGACTAGCGCAGACTAGCACAGATACGCAGTATTTT.